This T cell receptor (beta chain) was identified during a study of shared clonotypes between healthy human individuals. Study background: Donor composition was a couple of women and three men, aged 18 to 49.

Here immunoSEQ multiplex PCR was the method, and the copy in TCRdb shows in-frame clones only, minus some. The table shows over 75,000 clones, with 60% to 75% occurring only once. CDR3 length: 14 amino acids. V gave up 3 bases and J gave up 4 bases, with 10 bases separating them. Germline loops: CDR1 KGHSH, CDR2 LQKENI. The chain employs TRBV18 and TRBJ1-3, with a tentative D call TRBD1 (5 bases). This receptor was taken from a man aged 25 to 40 in good health. Material: memory CD8+ T cells sorted from blood. Specified subset: CD45RO+ cells pooled with CCR7-negative TemRA cells. In DNA, the CDR3 is TGTGCCAGCTCACCCCAGGGTAACGGAAACACCATATATTTT. Its translation is CASSPQGNGNTIYF.